This T cell receptor beta chain appears in the sequencing data of a study of cytotoxic CD8 clonotypes in ibrutinib-treated CLL. Study observations and caveats: Treatment left the uncommon public clonotypes either contracted or stable in frequency.

In regard to this clone: Its matching antigen is unknown.

With cryopreserved PBMCs as the source, 1.5 to 2.5 micrograms of genomic DNA went to TCR beta libraries. This CDR3 region has 12 residues. In germline, CDR1 is SEHNR, CDR2 FQNEAQ (reference sequence). The V and J ends lost 3 bases and 2 bases respectively, with 3 bases between them. Here immunoSEQ multiplex PCR was the method, and the copy in TCRdb shows in-frame clones only, minus some. Here the sample spans over 95,000 clones, approximately 58% being singletons. The receptor was derived from a human donor with chronic lymphocytic leukemia. The chain couples TRBV7-9 to TRBJ2-3; D remains ambiguous. This specimen consisted of PBMCs, obtained after 24 months of ibrutinib treatment. In nucleotides, the CDR3 is TGTGCCAGCAGCTTGCACACAGATACGCAGTATTTT. Amino acids: CASSLHTDTQYF.